This T cell receptor beta chain was identified during a study of CD8+CD57+ T cells in acquired aplastic anemia. Germline assignment: CDR1 MNHEY and CDR2 SVGAGI. CDR3 length: 12 amino acids. V dropped 8 bases and J dropped 0 bases, with 8 bases sitting between them. The template for TCR beta VDJ and CDR3 sequence profiling was genomic DNA. TCRdb processed the reads anew with MiXCR; each CDR3 protein has one entry. The data hold about 400,000 distinct CDR3 sequences, with approximately 70% observed a single time. This chain uses TRBV6-5 with TRBJ2-7; D not resolved. Sequencing was done on a sample of sorted CD4+, CD8+, or CD8+CD57+ T cells (not recorded which) from PBMCs. The TCR sequence derives from a human donor in good health, serving as a control. CDR3: CASGPCSYEQYF. The CDR3 coding sequence is TGTGCCAGCGGTCCGTGCTCCTACGAGCAGTACTTC.